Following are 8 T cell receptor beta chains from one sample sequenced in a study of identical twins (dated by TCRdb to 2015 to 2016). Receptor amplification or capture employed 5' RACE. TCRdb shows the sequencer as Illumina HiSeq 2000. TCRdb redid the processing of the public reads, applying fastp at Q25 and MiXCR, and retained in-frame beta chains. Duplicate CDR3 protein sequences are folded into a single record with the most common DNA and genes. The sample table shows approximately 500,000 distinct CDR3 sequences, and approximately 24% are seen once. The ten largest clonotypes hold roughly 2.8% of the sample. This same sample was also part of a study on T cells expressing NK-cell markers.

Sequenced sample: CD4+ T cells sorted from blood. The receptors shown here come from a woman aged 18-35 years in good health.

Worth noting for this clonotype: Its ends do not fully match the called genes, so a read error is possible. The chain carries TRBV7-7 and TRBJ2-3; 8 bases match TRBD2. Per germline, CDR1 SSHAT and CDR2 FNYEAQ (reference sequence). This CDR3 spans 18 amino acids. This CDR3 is CASSLGPRGSGVTDTQYF. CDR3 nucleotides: TGTGCTAGCAGCTTGGGCCCGCGGGGTAGCGGGGTAACAGATACGCAGTATTTT.

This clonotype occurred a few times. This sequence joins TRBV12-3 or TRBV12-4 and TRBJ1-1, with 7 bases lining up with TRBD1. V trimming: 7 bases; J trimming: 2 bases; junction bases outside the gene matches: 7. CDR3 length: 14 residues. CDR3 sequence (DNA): TGTGCCAGCAAGGGGGCGGGGGTTAACACTGAAGCTTTCTTT. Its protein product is CASKGAGVNTEAFF.

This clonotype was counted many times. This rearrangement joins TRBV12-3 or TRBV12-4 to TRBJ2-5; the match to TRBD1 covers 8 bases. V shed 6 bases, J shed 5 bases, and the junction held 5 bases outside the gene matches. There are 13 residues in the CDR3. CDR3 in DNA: TGTGCCAGCAGACGGGGACAGGATGAGACCCAGTACTTC. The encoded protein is CASRRGQDETQYF.

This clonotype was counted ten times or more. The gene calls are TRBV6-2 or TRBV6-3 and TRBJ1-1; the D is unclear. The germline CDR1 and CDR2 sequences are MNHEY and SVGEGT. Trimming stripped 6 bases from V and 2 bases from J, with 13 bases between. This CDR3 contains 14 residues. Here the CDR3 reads CASSGTRGNTEAFF. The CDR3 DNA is TGTGCCAGCAGCGGTACACGAGGAAACACTGAAGCTTTCTTT.

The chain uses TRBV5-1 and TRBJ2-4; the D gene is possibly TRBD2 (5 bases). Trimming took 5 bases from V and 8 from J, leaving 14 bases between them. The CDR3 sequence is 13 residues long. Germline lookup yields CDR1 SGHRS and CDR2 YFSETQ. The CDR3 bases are TGCGCCAGCAGGCGCCTAGCAGCGGACATTCAGTACTTC. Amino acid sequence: CASRRLAADIQYF.

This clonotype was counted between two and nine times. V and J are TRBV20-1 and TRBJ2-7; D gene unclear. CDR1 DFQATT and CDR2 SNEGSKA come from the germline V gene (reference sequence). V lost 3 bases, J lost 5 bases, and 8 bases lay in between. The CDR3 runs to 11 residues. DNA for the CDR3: TGCAGTGCTAGGGCAGGACACGAGCAGTACTTC. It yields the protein CSARAGHEQYF.

The DNA for the CDR3 is TGTGCCAGCAGCCCCCAGGCGGGGAGCCATGAGCAGTTCTTC. It encodes CASSPQAGSHEQFF. The V call is TRBV7-7, the J call TRBJ2-1; D possibly corresponds to TRBD2 (6 bases). Per the germline V gene, CDR1 is SSHAT and CDR2 is FNYEAQ (reference sequence). CDR3 length equals 14 residues. V was cut by 5 bases and J by 8 bases, with 16 bases left in between.

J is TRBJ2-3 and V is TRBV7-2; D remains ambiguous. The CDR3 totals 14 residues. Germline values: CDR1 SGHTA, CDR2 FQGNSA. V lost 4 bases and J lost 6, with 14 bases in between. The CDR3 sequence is CASSSVRWRDTQYF. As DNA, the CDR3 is TGTGCCAGCAGCTCCGTTAGGTGGCGGGATACGCAGTATTTT.